The 16 T cell receptor beta chains listed next were all sequenced from one sample in a study of blood T cell repertoires in COVID-19. Sequencing was performed with immunoSEQ multiplex PCR; in TCRdb, only in-frame clones are kept and a portion is missing. Among about 310,000 clones, about nine tenths were seen once, and the ten largest hold roughly 10%. Source material: PBMCs or T cells enriched from blood (not recorded which). These receptors were collected from a woman aged 30 to 39 who had recovered from COVID-19.

The rearrangement links TRBV5-1 to TRBJ1-1; 7 bases match TRBD1. Per germline, CDR1 SGHRS and CDR2 YFSETQ. The CDR3 has 14 amino acids. The ends lost 6 bases at V and 4 bases at J; junction bases unmatched: 9. CDR3 DNA sequence: TGCGCCAGCACCGGATGGGCAGGGGGCACTGAAGCTTTCTTT. This sequence encodes CASTGWAGGTEAFF. The variable domain in full, with the rest retrieved from reference TRBV5-1 and TRBJ1-1, is KAGVTQTPRYLIKTRGQQVTLSCSPISGHRSVSWYQQTPGQGLQFLFEYFSETQRNKGNFPGRFSGRQFSNSRSEMNVSTLELGDSALYLCASTGWAGGTEAFFGQGTRLTVV.

This clone was seen once. The V and J genes are TRBV7-2 and TRBJ2-7, with 11 positions matching TRBD2. The CDR3 has 15 residues. Trimming took 5 bases from V and 4 from J; bases not matched to a gene: 7. The V gene's germline CDR1 is SGHTA and CDR2 FQGNSA. The CDR3 bases are TGTGCCAGCAGCCCCGCAGGGACTAGCGGATACGAGCAGTACTTC. Its translation is CASSPAGTSGYEQYF.

About this clone itself: Other DNA sequences in the same sample also yield this CDR3. CDR3 in amino acids: CASSPTGNTEAFF. The CDR3 DNA reads TGTGCCAGCTCACCAACGGGGAACACTGAAGCTTTCTTT. The gene calls are TRBV18 and TRBJ1-1; no reliable D call. Germline V lookup: CDR1 KGHSH, CDR2 LQKENI. The germline V and J ends were trimmed by 2 bases and 1 base, with 5 bases remaining between them. The CDR3 loop spans 13 amino acids.

The V and J genes are TRBV7-6 and TRBJ1-1, with 7 bases that match TRBD1. With 0 bases clipped from V and 4 bases from J, the junction kept 5 bases outside the gene matches. Germline lookup yields CDR1 SGHVS and CDR2 FNYEAQ. The length of the CDR3 is 15 residues. CDR3 DNA: TGTGCCAGCAGCTTAGCCGACAGGGTCGGCACTGAAGCTTTCTTT. Protein: CASSLADRVGTEAFF.

This rearrangement joins TRBV5-4 to TRBJ2-7, with TRBD2 identical over 11 bases. Germline trimming cut 3 bases from V and 4 bases from J; bases unmatched to any gene: 6. CDR3 length equals 15 residues. Looked up from germline, CDR1 is SGHNT and CDR2 is YYREEE (reference sequence). This chain's CDR3 is CASSSVAGGAYEQYF. The CDR3 nucleotides read TGTGCCAGCAGCTCAGTAGCGGGAGGGGCATACGAGCAGTACTTC.

The chain couples TRBV2 to TRBJ1-5; 9 nucleotides match TRBD1. The ends lost 6 bases at V and 6 bases at J; junction bases unmatched: 9. Germline CDR1 reads SNHLY; CDR2 reads FYNNEI. The CDR3 spans 15 residues. This chain's CDR3 is CASSSDRGFGQPQHF. CDR3 sequence (DNA): TGTGCCAGCAGCTCGGACAGGGGTTTTGGTCAGCCCCAGCATTTT.

This chain links TRBV28 with TRBJ1-5, with 10 bases identical to TRBD1. The V and J ends lost 6 bases and 6 bases, in that order; junction bases with no gene match: 8. This CDR3 comprises 15 residues. Looked up from germline, CDR1 is MDHEN and CDR2 is SYDVKM. CDR3 loop: CASRTGQGVSQPQHF. CDR3 bases: TGTGCCAGCAGGACCGGACAGGGGGTCAGTCAGCCCCAGCATTTT.

The genes are TRBV18 and TRBJ2-7; 11 positions agree with TRBD2. The CDR3 sequence is 15 residues long. The V and J ends lost 3 bases and 5 bases, in that order; junction bases with no gene match: 6. Germline values: CDR1 KGHSH, CDR2 LQKENI. This CDR3 is CASSPGLAGAHEQYF. In DNA form, the CDR3 reads TGTGCCAGCTCACCCGGACTAGCGGGTGCCCACGAGCAGTACTTC.

This chain joins TRBV5-6 and TRBJ2-1, with a tentative D call TRBD2 (5 bases). CDR1 SGHDT and CDR2 YYEEEE come from the germline V gene. Trimming cost V 4 bases and J 0 bases, with 17 bases left between them. The CDR3 is 17 amino acids. The CDR3 DNA is TGTGCCAGCAGCCCCCGACTAACCTCTTACTCCTACAATGAGCAGTTCTTC. Translation gives CASSPRLTSYSYNEQFF.

The V gene is TRBV9, the J gene TRBJ2-7; D remains ambiguous. The CDR3 runs to 15 residues. V gave up 0 bases and J gave up 3 bases, with 13 bases separating them. Germline V gives CDR1 SGDLS, CDR2 YYNGEE. CDR3 protein: CASSVAPVGGYEQYF. The CDR3 coding sequence is TGTGCCAGCAGCGTAGCCCCGGTCGGTGGCTACGAGCAGTACTTC.

This CDR3 reads CASSLTGLSTDTQYF. CDR3 sequence (DNA): TGTGCCAGCAGTCTAACAGGTCTTTCCACAGATACGCAGTATTTT. The rearrangement uses TRBV28 and TRBJ2-3, with D possibly being TRBD1 (5 bases). The V end lost 5 bases, the J end lost 2 bases, and 14 bases lay between the germline ends. Germline CDR1 is MDHEN and CDR2 is SYDVKM. The CDR3 consists of 15 residues.

J is TRBJ1-1 and V is TRBV9; 11 bases match TRBD1. The ends lost 0 bases at V and 4 bases at J; junction bases unmatched: 2. The germline gives CDR1 SGDLS, CDR2 YYNGEE. The CDR3 consists of 15 residues. DNA for the CDR3: TGTGCCAGCAGCGTAGTTGGGACAGGGGGCACTGAAGCTTTCTTT. Encoded protein: CASSVVGTGGTEAFF.

The genes are TRBV27 and TRBJ2-7; tentatively, D is TRBD2 (5 bases). Trimming took 3 bases from V and 6 from J, leaving 9 bases between them. The length of the CDR3 is 12 residues. Germline assignment: CDR1 MNHEY and CDR2 SMNVEV (reference sequence). CDR3 amino acids: CASSFEGGEQYF. The CDR3 coding sequence is TGTGCCAGCAGTTTCGAGGGCGGCGAGCAGTACTTC.

As regards this clone: One end of the junction fails to match germline, which may point to a read error. V and J are TRBV7-2 and TRBJ1-1; 9 positions match TRBD1. Looked up from germline, CDR1 is SGHTA and CDR2 is FQGNSA. The CDR3 runs 16 residues. The CDR3 DNA follows: TGTGTCAGCAGCGCTACTACAGGGGGCGTGAACACTGAAGCTTTCTTT. It yields the protein CVSSATTGGVNTEAFF.

The rearrangement uses TRBV11-3 and TRBJ1-1, with 7 bases identical to TRBD1. Germline V gene data show CDR1 as SGHNT and CDR2 as YENEEA. Germline trimming cut 5 bases from V and 0 bases from J; bases unmatched to any gene: 6. This CDR3 region has 15 residues. CDR3 nucleotides: TGTGCCAGCAGCCCAGGGGGACGGATGAACACTGAAGCTTTCTTT. Its translation is CASSPGGRMNTEAFF. The complete variable domain, with remaining parts taken from reference TRBV11-3 and TRBJ1-1, reads EAGVVQSPRYKIIEKKQPVAFWCNPISGHNTLYWYLQNLGQGPELLIRYENEEAVDDSQLPKDRFSAERLKGVDSTLKIQPAELGDSAVYLCASSPGGRMNTEAFFGQGTRLTVV.

The chain is built from TRBV5-4 and TRBJ2-5; D remains ambiguous. The germline gives CDR1 SGHNT, CDR2 YYREEE (reference sequence). This CDR3 spans 14 amino acids. Trimming shortened V by 0 bases and J by 2 bases, and 8 bases separated the two germline ends. In DNA, the CDR3 is TGTGCCAGCAGCTTGGATATAACACAAGAGACCCAGTACTTC. Protein: CASSLDITQETQYF.